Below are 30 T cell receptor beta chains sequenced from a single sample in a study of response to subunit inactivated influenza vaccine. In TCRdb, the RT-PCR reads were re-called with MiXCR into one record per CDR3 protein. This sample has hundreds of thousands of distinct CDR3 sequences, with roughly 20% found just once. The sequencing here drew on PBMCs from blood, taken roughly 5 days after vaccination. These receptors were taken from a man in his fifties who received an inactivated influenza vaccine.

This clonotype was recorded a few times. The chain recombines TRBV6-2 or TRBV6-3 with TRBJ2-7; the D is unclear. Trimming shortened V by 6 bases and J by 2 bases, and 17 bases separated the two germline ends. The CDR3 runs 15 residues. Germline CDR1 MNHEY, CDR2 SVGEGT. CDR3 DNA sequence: TGTGCCAGCAGGAGCCTCCTGTTAGGAACCTACGAGCAGTACTTC. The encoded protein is CASRSLLLGTYEQYF.

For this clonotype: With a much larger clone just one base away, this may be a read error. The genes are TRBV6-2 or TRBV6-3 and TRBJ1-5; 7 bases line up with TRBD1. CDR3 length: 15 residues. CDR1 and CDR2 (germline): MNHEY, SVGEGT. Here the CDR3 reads CASSFGRGGDQPQPF. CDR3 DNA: TGTGCCAGCAGTTTCGGAAGAGGGGGCGATCAGCCCCAGCCTTTT.

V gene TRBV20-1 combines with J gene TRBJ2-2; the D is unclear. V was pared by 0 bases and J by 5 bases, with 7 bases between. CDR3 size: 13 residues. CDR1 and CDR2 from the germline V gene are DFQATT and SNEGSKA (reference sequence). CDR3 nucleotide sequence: TGCAGTGCTAGAGAGATCTTAACCGGGGAGCTGTTTTTT. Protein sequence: CSAREILTGELFF.

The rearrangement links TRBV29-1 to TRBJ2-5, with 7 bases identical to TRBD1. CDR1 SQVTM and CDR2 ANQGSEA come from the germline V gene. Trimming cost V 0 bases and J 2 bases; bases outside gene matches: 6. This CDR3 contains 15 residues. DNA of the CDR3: TGCAGCGTTGAAGATTCAAGCAGGGGGCAAGAGACCCAGTACTTC. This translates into CSVEDSSRGQETQYF.

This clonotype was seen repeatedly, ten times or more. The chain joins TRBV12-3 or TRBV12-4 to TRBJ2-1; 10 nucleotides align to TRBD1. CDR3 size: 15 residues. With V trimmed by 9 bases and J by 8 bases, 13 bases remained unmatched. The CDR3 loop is CASTSGDRGGHEQFF. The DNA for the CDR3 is TGTGCCAGTACCTCTGGGGACAGGGGCGGCCATGAGCAGTTCTTC.

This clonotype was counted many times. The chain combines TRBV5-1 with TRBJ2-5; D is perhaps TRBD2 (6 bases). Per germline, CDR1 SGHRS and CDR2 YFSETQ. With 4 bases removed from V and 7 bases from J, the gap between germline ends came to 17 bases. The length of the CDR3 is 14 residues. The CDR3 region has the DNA TGCGCCAGCAGCCCCTACAAAGACGGGGGGACCCAGTACTTC. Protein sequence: CASSPYKDGGTQYF.

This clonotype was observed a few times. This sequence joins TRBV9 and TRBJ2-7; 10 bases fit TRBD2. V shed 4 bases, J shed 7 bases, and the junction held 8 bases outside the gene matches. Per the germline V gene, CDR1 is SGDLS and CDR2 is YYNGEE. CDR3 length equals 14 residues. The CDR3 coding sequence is TGTGCCAGCAGCTCCGGGACTAGCGTTCAAGAGCAGTACTTC. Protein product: CASSSGTSVQEQYF. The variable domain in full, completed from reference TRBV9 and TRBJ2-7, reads DSGVTQTPKHLITATGQRVTLRCSPRSGDLSVYWYQQSLDQGLQFLIQYYNGEERAKGNILERFSAQQFPDLHSELNLSSLELGDSALYFCASSSGTSVQEQYFGPGTRLTVT.

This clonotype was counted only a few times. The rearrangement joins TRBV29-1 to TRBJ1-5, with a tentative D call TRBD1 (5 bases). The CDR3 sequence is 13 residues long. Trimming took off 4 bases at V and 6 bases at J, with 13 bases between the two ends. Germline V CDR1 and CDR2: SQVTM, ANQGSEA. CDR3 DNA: TGCAGCGTTGGCGCGAGCGGGGGTCAGCCCCAGCATTTT. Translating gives CSVGASGGQPQHF.

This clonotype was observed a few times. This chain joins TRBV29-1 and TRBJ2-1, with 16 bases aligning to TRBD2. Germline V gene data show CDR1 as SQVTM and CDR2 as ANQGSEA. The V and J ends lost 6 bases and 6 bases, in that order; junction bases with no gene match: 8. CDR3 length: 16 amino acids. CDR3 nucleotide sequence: TGCAGCGTAGACGGGACTAGCGGGAGGGCCTCCAATGAGCAGTTCTTC. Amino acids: CSVDGTSGRASNEQFF.

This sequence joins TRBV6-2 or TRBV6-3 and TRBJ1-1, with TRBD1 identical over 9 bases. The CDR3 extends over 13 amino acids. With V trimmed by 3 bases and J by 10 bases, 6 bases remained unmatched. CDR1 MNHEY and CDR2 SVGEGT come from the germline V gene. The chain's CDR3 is CASSYITGGPAFF. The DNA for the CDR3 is TGTGCCAGCAGTTATATAACAGGGGGCCCAGCTTTCTTT.

The DNA of the CDR3 is TGTGCCAGCAGCTTAAGAATGAGGGGCGGCCAAAGCACAGATACGCAGTATTTT. Translating gives CASSLRMRGGQSTDTQYF. V is TRBV11-2 and J is TRBJ2-3; D tentatively reads TRBD1 or TRBD2 (5 bases each). This CDR3 is 18 amino acids long. Between the trimmed V and J ends, which lost 2 bases and 0 bases, there was a span of 18 bases. Germline CDR1 and CDR2: SGHAT and FQNNGV.

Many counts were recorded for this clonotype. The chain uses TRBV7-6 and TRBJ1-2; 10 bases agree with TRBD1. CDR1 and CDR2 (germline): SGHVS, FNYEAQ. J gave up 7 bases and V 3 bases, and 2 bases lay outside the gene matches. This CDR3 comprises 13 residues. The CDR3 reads CASSLDRGSGYTF. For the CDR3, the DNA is TGTGCCAGCAGCTTGGACAGGGGGTCTGGCTACACCTTC.

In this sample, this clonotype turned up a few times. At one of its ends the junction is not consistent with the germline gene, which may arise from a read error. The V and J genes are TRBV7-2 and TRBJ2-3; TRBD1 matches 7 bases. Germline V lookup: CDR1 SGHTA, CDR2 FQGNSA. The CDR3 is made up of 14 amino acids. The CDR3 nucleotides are TGTGCCAGCACCTTACAGGGGTTGACAGATACGCAGTATTTT. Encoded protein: CASTLQGLTDTQYF. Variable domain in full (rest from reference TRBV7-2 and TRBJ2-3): GAGVSQSPSNKVTEKGKDVELRCDPISGHTALYWYRQSLGQGLEFLIYFQGNSAPDKSGLPSDRFSAERTGGSVSTLTIQRTQQEDSAVYLCASTLQGLTDTQYFGPGTRLTVL.

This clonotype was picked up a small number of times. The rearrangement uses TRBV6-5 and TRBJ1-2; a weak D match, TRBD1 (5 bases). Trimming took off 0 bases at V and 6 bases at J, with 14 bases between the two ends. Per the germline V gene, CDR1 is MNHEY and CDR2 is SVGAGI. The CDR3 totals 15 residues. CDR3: CASSYSISGKDGYTF. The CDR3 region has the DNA TGTGCCAGCAGTTACTCGATTTCAGGGAAGGATGGCTACACCTTC.

The CDR3, as DNA: TGCGCCAGCACCCCAGAGGGAGTAGTATCTCGAGAGCAGTACTTC. This sequence encodes CASTPEGVVSREQYF. This chain joins TRBV5-1 and TRBJ2-7, with D possibly TRBD2 on 5 matching bases. CDR1 is SGHRS and CDR2 is YFSETQ in the germline V gene. Trimming pared 6 bases from V and 7 bases from J, leaving 23 bases between. The CDR3 totals 15 residues.

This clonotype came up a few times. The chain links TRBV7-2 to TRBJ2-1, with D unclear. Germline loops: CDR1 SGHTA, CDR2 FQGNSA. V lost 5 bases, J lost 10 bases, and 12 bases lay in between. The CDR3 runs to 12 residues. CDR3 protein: CASSRPSREQFF. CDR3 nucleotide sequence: TGTGCCAGCAGCCGGCCCAGTCGGGAGCAGTTCTTC.

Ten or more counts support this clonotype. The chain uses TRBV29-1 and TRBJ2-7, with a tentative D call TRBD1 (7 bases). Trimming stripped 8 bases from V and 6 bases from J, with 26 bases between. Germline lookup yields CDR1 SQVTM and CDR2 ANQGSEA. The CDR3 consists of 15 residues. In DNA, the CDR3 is TGCAGCCCGACAGGGAAGGCTAAAGCGGGCTCCGAGCAGTACTTC. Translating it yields CSPTGKAKAGSEQYF.

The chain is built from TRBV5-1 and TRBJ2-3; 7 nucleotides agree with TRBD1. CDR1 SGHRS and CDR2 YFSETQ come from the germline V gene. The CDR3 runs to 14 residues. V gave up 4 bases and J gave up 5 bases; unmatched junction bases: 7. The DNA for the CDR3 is TGCGCCAGCAGCACAGGACAGGCGGGAGATACGCAGTATTTT. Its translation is CASSTGQAGDTQYF. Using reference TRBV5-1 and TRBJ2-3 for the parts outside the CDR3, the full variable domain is KAGVTQTPRYLIKTRGQQVTLSCSPISGHRSVSWYQQTPGQGLQFLFEYFSETQRNKGNFPGRFSGRQFSNSRSEMNVSTLELGDSALYLCASSTGQAGDTQYFGPGTRLTVL.

Here the CDR3 DNA reads TGTGCCAGCAGTTTACTTGGGGCTAGTGAAAAACTGTTTTTT. Its protein product is CASSLLGASEKLFF. This chain connects TRBV27 to TRBJ1-4; a weak D match, TRBD1 (5 bases). Trimming pared 2 bases from V and 7 bases from J, leaving 11 bases between. The CDR3 loop spans 14 amino acids. CDR1 MNHEY and CDR2 SMNVEV come from the germline V gene (reference sequence).

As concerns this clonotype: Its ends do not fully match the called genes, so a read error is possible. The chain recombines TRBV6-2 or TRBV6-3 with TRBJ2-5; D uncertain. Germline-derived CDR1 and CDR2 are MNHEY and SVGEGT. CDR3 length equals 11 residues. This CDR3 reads CASRDTGRVSF. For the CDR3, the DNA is TGTGCCAGCAGGGATACTGGACGAGTTAGCTTC.

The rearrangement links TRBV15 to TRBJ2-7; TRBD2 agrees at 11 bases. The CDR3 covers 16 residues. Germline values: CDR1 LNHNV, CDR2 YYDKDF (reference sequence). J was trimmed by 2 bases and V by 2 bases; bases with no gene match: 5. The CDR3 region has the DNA TGTGCCACCAGCAGACCCACTAGCGGGAGCCCCTACGAGCAGTACTTC. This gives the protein CATSRPTSGSPYEQYF.

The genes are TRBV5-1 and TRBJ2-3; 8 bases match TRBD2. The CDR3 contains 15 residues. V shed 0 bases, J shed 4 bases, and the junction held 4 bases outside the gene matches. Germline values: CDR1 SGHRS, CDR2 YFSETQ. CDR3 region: CASSLAGGLSDTQYF. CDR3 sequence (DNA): TGCGCCAGCAGCTTGGCGGGGGGGCTGTCAGATACGCAGTATTTT.

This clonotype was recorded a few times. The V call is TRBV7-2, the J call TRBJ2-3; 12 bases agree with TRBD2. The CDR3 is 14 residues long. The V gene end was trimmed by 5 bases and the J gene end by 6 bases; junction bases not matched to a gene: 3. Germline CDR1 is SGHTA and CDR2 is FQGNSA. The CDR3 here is CASSRTSGIDTQYF. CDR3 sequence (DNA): TGTGCCAGCAGCCGGACTAGCGGGATTGATACGCAGTATTTT.

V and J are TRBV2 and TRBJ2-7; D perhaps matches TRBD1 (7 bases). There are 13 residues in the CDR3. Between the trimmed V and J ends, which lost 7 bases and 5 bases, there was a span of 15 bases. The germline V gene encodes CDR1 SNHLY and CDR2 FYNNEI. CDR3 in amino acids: CASTGSGGHEQYF. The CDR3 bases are TGTGCCAGCACGGGGTCAGGGGGGCACGAGCAGTACTTC.

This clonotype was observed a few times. In nucleotides, the CDR3 is TGCGCCAGCAGCGCCGGGACAGGGCTTAACAATGAGCAGTTCTTC. Translated, it gives CASSAGTGLNNEQFF. The chain combines TRBV5-1 with TRBJ2-1, with 9 bases lining up with TRBD1. The V gene end was trimmed by 4 bases and the J gene end by 5 bases; junction bases not matched to a gene: 7. The CDR3 runs to 15 residues. CDR1 is SGHRS and CDR2 is YFSETQ in the germline V gene. Looking up the rest from reference TRBV5-1 and TRBJ2-1 gives the full variable domain: KAGVTQTPRYLIKTRGQQVTLSCSPISGHRSVSWYQQTPGQGLQFLFEYFSETQRNKGNFPGRFSGRQFSNSRSEMNVSTLELGDSALYLCASSAGTGLNNEQFFGPGTRLTVL.

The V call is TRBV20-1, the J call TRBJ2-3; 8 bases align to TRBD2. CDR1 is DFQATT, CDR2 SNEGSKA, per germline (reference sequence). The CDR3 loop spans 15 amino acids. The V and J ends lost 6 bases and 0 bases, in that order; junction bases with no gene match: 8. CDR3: CSAAGLVESTDTQYF. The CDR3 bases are TGCAGTGCCGCGGGACTAGTGGAAAGCACAGATACGCAGTATTTT.

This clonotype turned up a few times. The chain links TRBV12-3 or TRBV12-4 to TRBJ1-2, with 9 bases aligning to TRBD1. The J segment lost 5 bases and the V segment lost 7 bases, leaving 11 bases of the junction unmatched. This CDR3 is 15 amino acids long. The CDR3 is CASTGTGPFRYGYTF. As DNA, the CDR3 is TGTGCCAGCACCGGGACAGGGCCTTTTCGATATGGCTACACCTTC.

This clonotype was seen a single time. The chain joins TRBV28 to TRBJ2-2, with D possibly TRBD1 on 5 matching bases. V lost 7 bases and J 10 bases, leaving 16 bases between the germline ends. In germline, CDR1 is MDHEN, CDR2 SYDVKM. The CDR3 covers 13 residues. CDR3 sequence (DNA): TGTGCCAGCAACCTCTTTGGGGCGGCGGAGCTGTTTTTT. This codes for CASNLFGAAELFF.

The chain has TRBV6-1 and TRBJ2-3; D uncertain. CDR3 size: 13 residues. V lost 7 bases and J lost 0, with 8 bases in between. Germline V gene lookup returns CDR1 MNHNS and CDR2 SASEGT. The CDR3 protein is CASTRTSTDTQYF. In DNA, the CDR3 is TGTGCCAGCACCCGTACTAGCACAGATACGCAGTATTTT.

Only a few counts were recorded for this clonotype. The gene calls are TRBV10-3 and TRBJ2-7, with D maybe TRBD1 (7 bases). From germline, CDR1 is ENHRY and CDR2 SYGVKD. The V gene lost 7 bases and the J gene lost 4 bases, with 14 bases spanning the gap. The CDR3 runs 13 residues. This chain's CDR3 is CAINQGGGYEQYF. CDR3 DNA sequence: TGTGCCATCAATCAGGGGGGAGGATACGAGCAGTACTTC.